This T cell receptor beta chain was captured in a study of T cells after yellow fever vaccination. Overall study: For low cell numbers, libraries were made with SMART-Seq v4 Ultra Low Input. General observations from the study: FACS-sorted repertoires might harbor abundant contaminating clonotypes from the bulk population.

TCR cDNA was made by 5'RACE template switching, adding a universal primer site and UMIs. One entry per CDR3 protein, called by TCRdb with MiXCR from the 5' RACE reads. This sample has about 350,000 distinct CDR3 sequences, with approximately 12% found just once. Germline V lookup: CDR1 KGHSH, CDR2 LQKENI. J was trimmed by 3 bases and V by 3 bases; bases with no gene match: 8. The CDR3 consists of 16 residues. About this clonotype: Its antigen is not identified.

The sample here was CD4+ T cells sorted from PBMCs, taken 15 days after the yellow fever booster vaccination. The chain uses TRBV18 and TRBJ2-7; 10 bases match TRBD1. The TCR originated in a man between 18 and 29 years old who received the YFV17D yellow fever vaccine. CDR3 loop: CASSPPGTGEGYEQYF. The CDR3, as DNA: TGTGCCAGCTCACCGCCCGGGACAGGGGAAGGCTACGAGCAGTACTTC.